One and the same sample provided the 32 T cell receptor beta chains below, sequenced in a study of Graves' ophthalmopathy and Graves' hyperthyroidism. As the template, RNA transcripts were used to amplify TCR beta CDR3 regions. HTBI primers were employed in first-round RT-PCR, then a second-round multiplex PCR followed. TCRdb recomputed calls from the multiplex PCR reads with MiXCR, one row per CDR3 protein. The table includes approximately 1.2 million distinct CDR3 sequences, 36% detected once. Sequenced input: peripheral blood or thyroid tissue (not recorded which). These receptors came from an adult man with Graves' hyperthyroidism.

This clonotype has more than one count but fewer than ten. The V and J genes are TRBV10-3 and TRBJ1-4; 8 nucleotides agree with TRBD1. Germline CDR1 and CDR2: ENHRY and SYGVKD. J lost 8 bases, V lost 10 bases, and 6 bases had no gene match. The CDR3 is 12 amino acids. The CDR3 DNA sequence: TGTGCCAGCAGGGCAGGGGGCGAAAAACTGTTTTTT. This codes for CASRAGGEKLFF.

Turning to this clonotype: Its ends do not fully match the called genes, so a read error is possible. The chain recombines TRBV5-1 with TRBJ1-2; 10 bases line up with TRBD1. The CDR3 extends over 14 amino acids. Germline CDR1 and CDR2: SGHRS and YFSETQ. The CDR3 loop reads CTSSPGTGDYGYTF. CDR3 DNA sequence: TGCACCAGCAGCCCCGGGACAGGGGATTATGGCTACACCTTC.

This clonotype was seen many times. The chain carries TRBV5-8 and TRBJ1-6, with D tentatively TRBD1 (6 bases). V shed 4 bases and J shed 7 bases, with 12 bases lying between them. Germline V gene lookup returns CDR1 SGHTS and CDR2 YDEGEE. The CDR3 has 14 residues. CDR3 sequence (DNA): TGTGCCAGCAGCCTCAGGGGCAGGAATTCACCCCTCCACTTT. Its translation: CASSLRGRNSPLHF. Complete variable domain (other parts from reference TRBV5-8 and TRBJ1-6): EAGVTQSPTHLIKTRGQQATLRCSPISGHTSVYWYQQALGLGLQFLLWYDEGEERNRGNFPPRFSGRQFPNYSSELNVNALELEDSALYLCASSLRGRNSPLHFGNGTRLTVT.

Here the CDR3 reads CASSQRQGVSHEQYF. CDR3 in DNA: TGCGCCAGCAGCCAGAGACAGGGGGTGTCTCACGAGCAGTACTTC. The chain links TRBV4-3 to TRBJ2-7, with 9 bases fitting TRBD1. The CDR3 extends over 15 amino acids. With V trimmed by 3 bases and J by 5 bases, 8 bases remained unmatched. Germline V gives CDR1 LGHNA, CDR2 YSLEER.

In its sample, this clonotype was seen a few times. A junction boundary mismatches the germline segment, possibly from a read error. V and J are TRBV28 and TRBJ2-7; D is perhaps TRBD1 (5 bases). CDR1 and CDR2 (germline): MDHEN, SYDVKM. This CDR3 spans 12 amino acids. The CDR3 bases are TGTGCCAGCAGTACCCCAGAAACCCGGACATGGTTC. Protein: CASSTPETRTWF.

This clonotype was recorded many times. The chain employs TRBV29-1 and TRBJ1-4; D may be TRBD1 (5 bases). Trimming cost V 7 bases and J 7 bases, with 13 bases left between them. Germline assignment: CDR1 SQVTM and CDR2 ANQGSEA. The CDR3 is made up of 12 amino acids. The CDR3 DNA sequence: TGCAGCGCTGAGGGGATGGGTGAAAAACTGTTTTTT. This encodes CSAEGMGEKLFF.

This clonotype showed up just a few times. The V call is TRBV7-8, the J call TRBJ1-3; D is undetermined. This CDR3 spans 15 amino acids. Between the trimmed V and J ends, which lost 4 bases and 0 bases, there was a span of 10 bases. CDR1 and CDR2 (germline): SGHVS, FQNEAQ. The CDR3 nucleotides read TGTGCCAGCAGCTCCTCCAGAGTCTCTGGAAACACCATATATTTT. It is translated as CASSSSRVSGNTIYF.

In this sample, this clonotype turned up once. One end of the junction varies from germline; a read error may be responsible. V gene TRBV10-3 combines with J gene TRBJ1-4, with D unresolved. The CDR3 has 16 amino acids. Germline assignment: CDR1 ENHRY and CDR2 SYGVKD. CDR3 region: CAISDHDGATNKKLFF. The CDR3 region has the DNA TGTGCCATCAGTGACCACGACGGCGCAACTAATAAAAAACTGTTTTTT.

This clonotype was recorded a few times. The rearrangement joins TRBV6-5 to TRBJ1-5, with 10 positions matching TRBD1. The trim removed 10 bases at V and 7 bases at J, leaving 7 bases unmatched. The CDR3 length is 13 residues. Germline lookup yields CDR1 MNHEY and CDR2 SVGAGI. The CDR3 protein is CANGQGETQPQHF. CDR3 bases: TGTGCCAACGGACAGGGGGAGACCCAGCCCCAGCATTTT.

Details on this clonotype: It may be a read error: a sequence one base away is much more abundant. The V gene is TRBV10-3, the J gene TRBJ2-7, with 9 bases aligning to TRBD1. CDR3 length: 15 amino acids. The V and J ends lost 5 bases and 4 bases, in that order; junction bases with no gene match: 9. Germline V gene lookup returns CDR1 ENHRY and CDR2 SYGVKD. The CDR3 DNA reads TGTGCCATCAGTTACTCCGGGACAGGGACTTACGAGCAGTACTTC. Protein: CAISYSGTGTYEQYF.

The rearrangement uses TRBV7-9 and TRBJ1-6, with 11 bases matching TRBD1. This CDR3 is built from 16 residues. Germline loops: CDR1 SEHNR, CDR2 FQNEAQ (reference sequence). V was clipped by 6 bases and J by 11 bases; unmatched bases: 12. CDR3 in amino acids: CASSLWTGGDGPPLHF. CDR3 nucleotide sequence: TGTGCCAGCAGTTTATGGACAGGGGGCGATGGACCACCCCTCCACTTT.

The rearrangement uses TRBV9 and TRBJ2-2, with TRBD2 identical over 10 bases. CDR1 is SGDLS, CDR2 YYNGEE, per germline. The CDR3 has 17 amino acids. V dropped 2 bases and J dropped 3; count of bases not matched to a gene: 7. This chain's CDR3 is CASSVASGGWDTGELFF. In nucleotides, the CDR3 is TGTGCCAGCAGCGTGGCTAGCGGGGGTTGGGACACCGGGGAGCTGTTTTTT.

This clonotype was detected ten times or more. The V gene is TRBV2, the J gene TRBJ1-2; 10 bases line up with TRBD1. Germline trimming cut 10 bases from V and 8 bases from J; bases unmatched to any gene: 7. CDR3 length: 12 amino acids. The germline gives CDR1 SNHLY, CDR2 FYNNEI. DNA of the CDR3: TGTGCCATCGACAGGGGGCTGGGGGGCTACACCTTC. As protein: CAIDRGLGGYTF.

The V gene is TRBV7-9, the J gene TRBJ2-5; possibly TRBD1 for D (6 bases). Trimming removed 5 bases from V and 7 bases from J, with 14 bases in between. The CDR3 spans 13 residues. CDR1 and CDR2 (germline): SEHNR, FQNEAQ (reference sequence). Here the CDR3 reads CASSPKGVGTQYF. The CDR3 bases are TGTGCCAGCAGCCCTAAGGGGGTTGGGACCCAGTACTTC.

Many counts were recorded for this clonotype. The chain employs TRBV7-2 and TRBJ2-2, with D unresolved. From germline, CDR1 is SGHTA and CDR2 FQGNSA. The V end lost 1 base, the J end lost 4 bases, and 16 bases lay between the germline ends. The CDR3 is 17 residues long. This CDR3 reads CASSLGPAVGGTGELFF. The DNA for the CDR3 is TGTGCCAGCAGCTTAGGTCCTGCGGTGGGTGGCACCGGGGAGCTGTTTTTT.

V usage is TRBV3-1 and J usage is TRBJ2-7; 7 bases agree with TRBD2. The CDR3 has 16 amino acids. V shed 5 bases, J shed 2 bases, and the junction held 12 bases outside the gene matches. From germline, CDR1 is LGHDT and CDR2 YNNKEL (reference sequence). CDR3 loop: CASSSPLAGDAYEQYF. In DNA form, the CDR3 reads TGTGCCAGCAGCTCCCCCTTGGCGGGGGACGCCTACGAGCAGTACTTC.

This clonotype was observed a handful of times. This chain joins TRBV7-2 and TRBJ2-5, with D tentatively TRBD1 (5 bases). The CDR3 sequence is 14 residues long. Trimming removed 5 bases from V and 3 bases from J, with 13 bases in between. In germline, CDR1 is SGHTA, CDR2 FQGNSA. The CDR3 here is CASSQDSREETQYF. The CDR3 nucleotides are TGTGCCAGCAGCCAAGATTCCAGGGAAGAGACCCAGTACTTC.

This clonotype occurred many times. The chain's CDR3 is CSVEMRGTGHEKLFF. DNA of the CDR3: TGCAGCGTTGAAATGAGGGGGACAGGTCATGAAAAACTGTTTTTT. The chain is built from TRBV29-1 and TRBJ1-4; 8 nucleotides agree with TRBD1. The CDR3 has 15 residues. The germline CDR1 and CDR2 sequences are SQVTM and ANQGSEA. The trim removed 2 bases at V and 6 bases at J, leaving 8 bases unmatched.

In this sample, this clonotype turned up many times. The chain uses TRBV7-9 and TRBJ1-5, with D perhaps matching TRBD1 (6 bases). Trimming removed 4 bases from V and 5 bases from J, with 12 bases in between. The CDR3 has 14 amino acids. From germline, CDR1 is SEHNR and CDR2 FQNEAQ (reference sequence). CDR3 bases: TGTGCCAGCAGCTCGGACAGAGCCTATCAGCCCCAGCATTTT. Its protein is CASSSDRAYQPQHF. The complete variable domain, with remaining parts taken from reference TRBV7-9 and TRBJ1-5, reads DTGVSQNPRHKITKRGQNVTFRCDPISEHNRLYWYRQTLGQGPEFLTYFQNEAQLEKSRLLSDRFSAERPKGSFSTLEIQRTEQGDSAMYLCASSSDRAYQPQHFGDGTRLSIL.

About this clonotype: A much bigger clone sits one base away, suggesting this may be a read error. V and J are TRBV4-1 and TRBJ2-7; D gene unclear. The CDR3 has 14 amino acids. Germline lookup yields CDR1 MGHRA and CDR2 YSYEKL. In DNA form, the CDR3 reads TGCGCCAGCAGCCAAGACTACCCCTCCCACGAGCAGTACTTC. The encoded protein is CASSQDYPSHEQYF.

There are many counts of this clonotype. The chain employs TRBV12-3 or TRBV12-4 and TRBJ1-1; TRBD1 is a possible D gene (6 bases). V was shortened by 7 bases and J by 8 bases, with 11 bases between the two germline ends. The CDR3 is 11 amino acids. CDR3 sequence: CASTLDREAFF. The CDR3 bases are TGTGCCAGCACCCTAGACAGGGAAGCTTTCTTT.

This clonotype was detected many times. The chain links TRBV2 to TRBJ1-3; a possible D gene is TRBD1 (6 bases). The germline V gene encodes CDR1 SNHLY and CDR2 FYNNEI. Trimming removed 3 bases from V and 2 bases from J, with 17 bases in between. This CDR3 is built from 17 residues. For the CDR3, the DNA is TGTGCCAGCAGTGATGGTTCTTCAGGGGTTGCTGGAAACACCATATATTTT. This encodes CASSDGSSGVAGNTIYF.

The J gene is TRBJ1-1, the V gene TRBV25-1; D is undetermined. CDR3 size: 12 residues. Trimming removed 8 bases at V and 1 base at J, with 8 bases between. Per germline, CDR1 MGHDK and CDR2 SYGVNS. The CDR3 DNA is TGTGCCAGCGTAGTTCAGAACACTGAAGCTTTCTTT. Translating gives CASVVQNTEAFF.

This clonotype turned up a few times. CDR3: CASSLGPELIENEKLFF. CDR3 in DNA: TGTGCCAGCAGCTTGGGTCCCGAACTCATCGAAAATGAAAAACTGTTTTTT. The V and J genes are TRBV7-9 and TRBJ1-4; D gene unclear. The CDR3 runs to 17 residues. Germline V gene sequence: CDR1 SEHNR, CDR2 FQNEAQ (reference sequence). Trimming left V 3 bases short and J 5 bases short, with 19 bases between.

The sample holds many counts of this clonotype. CDR3 sequence reads: CASNARGDAETQYF. CDR3 sequence (DNA): TGCGCCAGCAACGCCAGGGGTGACGCTGAGACCCAGTACTTC. The chain employs TRBV5-1 and TRBJ2-5; tentative D call: TRBD1 (6 bases). Germline V gene data show CDR1 as SGHRS and CDR2 as YFSETQ. This CDR3 contains 14 residues. The V end lost 6 bases, the J end lost 5 bases, and 17 bases lay between the germline ends.

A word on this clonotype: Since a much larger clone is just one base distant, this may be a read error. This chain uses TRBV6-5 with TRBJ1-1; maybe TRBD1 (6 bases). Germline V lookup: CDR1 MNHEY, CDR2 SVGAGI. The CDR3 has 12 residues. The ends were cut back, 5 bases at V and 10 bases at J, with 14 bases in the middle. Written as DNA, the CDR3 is TGTGCCAGCAGTGAGGGGGTCGGGGGAGCTTTCTTT. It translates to CASSEGVGGAFF.

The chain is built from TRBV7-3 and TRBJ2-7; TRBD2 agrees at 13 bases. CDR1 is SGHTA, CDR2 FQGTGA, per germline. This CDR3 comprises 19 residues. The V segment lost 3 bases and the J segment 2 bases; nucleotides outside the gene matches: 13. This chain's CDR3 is CASSFPTSHGTSGTYEQYF. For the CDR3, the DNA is TGTGCCAGCAGCTTCCCCACCTCCCACGGGACTAGCGGGACCTACGAGCAGTACTTC.

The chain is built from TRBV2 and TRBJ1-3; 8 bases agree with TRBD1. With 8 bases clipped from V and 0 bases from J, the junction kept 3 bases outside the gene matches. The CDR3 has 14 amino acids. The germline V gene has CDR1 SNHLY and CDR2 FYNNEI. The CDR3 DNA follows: TGTGCCAGCGGGGACAGGAGCTCTGGAAACACCATATATTTT. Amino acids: CASGDRSSGNTIYF.

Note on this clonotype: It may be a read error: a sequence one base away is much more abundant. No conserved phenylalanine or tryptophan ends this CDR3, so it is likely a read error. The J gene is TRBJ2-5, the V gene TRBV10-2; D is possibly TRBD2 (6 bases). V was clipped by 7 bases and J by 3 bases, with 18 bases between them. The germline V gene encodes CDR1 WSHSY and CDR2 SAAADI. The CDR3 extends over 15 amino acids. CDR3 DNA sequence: TGCGCCAGCAATAAACGCCGGGAGCTAAAAGAGACCCAGTACCTC. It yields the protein CASNKRRELKETQYL.

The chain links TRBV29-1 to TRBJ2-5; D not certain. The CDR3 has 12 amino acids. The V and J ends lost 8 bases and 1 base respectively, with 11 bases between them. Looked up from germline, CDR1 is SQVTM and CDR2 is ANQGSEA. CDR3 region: CSLVSGQETQYF. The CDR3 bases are TGCAGCTTAGTATCCGGCCAAGAGACCCAGTACTTC.

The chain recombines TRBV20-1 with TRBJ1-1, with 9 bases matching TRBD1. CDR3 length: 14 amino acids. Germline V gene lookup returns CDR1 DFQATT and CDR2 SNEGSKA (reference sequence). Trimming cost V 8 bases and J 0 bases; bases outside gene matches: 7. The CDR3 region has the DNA TGCAGTTCAATACAGGGGGCTTTGAACACTGAAGCTTTCTTT. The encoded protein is CSSIQGALNTEAFF.

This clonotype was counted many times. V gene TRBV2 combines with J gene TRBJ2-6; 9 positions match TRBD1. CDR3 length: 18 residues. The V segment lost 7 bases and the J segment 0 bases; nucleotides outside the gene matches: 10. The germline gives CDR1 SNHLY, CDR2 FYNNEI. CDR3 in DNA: TGTGCCAGCATGCCGGGACAGGGTCGGAGCTCTGGGGCCAACGTCCTGACTTTC. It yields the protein CASMPGQGRSSGANVLTF.